This TCR beta chain was captured by sequencing in a study of cytomegalovirus exposure and HLA in healthy donors. Overall study findings and caveats: The presence/absence work took it that sequencing depth was about the same across donors.

On this clone itself: Antigen: not known.

The PCR ran on 60 Vbeta and 13 Jbeta primers. The data were produced by immunoSEQ multiplex PCR, yet TCRdb's version contains in-frame clones alone and is incomplete. The clone table shows some 76,000 clones, with the ten largest holding 4% to 6%. The sequencing input was PBMCs. The TCR sequence derives from a man aged 40-50 years in good health and CMV-seronegative.

CDR3 loop: CASSLTSGGALGNTQYF. The CDR3 region has the DNA TGTGCCAGCAGCCTAACTAGCGGGGGGGCCCTGGGAAATACGCAGTATTTT. The chain uses TRBV7-2 and TRBJ2-3, with 13 nucleotides matching TRBD2. V trimming: 5 bases; J trimming: 7 bases; junction bases outside the gene matches: 12. The germline gives CDR1 SGHTA, CDR2 FQGNSA. This CDR3 is built from 17 residues.